Listed below are T cell receptor beta chains from one sample, sequenced in a study of blood T cell repertoires in COVID-19. Clones were sequenced by immunoSEQ multiplex PCR, and TCRdb holds only the in-frame ones, with some missing. Of around 170,000 clones listed, around 83% were seen once; the top ten hold 10% to 15%. Sequencing was performed on peripheral blood. These receptor sequences come from a man aged 70-80 years who had recovered from COVID-19. CDR3s leave out the opening cysteine and the closing phenylalanine or tryptophan.

j_call v_call cdr3_aa
TRBJ2-1 TRBV10-3 AIRAQREGDNEQF
TRBJ2-5 TRBV6-5 ASSTGPKRETQY
TRBJ2-5 TRBV5-5 ASSLDGQPPKETQY
TRBJ2-7 TRBV3-1/TRBV3-2 ASSQEGTGVFKQY
TRBJ2-1 TRBV5-1 ASSLELAYNEQF
TRBJ2-7 TRBV9 ASSASPLSEQY
TRBJ1-2 TRBV3-1/TRBV3-2 ASSPPGSFYGYT
TRBJ2-5 TRBV18 ASSPNGAQYQETQY
TRBJ2-7 TRBV6-5 ASSWTSQTYEQY
TRBJ2-7 TRBV12-5 ASGPTLAGGYEQY
TRBJ2-7 TRBV5-1 ASSLGDPSTSDVYEQY